The 27 T cell receptor beta chains below all came from one sample that was sequenced in a study of blood T cell repertoires in COVID-19. Profiled with immunoSEQ multiplex PCR; TCRdb holds only in-frame clones, not every one. The top ten hold 1.5% to 2% of the sample, which has approximately 300,000 clones, roughly 88% seen once. The source material was peripheral blood. The receptors here all came from a woman between 45 and 60 years old with acute or convalescent COVID-19.

This clone was recorded a few times. V and J are TRBV28 and TRBJ1-1; D remains unclear. CDR3 length: 20 residues. Germline CDR1 is MDHEN and CDR2 is SYDVKM. V was cut by 8 bases and J by 0 bases, with 31 bases left in between. CDR3 region: CASALRVNQVGIPMNTEAFF. CDR3 sequence (DNA): TGTGCCAGCGCCCTTCGTGTCAATCAGGTTGGCATCCCTATGAACACTGAAGCTTTCTTT.

A few counts support this clone. The genes are TRBV4-1 and TRBJ1-5; D remains unclear. Deletions cut 1 base from V and 8 bases from J, with 15 bases between. CDR1 and CDR2 (germline): MGHRA, YSYEKL. The CDR3 runs to 15 residues. The CDR3, as DNA: TGCGCCAGCAGCCAAGGGCTGAGGGTTGGGGAGCCCCAGCATTTT. It yields the protein CASSQGLRVGEPQHF.

The J gene is TRBJ1-5, the V gene TRBV21-1; TRBD1 is taken as the D call from the table, unchecked against the DNA. TRBV21-1 is marked as a pseudogene. The CDR3 covers 19 residues. The CDR3 loop is CASSSNPGQGARSNQPQHF. The DNA of the CDR3 is TGTGCCAGCAGCAGCAATCCCGGACAGGGGGCGAGGAGCAATCAGCCCCAGCATTTT.

This clone was counted a single time. The gene calls are TRBV27 and TRBJ2-7, with 7 bases identical to TRBD1. This CDR3 contains 19 residues. The junction had 14 bases not matched to a gene; V was cut back by 0 bases and J by 0 bases. The germline V gene has CDR1 MNHEY and CDR2 SMNVEV (reference sequence). CDR3 in DNA: TGTGCCAGCAGTTTATCCCCTTCTCGACAGGGTGAAGCCTCCTACGAGCAGTACTTC. Its protein is CASSLSPSRQGEASYEQYF.

This clone was found once. V is TRBV9 and J is TRBJ2-5, with 10 nucleotides matching TRBD1. The CDR3 totals 16 residues. V trimming: 3 bases; J trimming: 2 bases; junction bases outside the gene matches: 7. CDR1 and CDR2 (germline): SGDLS, YYNGEE. CDR3 DNA sequence: TGTGCCAGCAGCGCCGGACAGGGGGGCCGGCAAGAGACCCAGTACTTC. Protein sequence: CASSAGQGGRQETQYF. Looking up the rest from reference TRBV9 and TRBJ2-5 gives the full variable domain: DSGVTQTPKHLITATGQRVTLRCSPRSGDLSVYWYQQSLDQGLQFLIQYYNGEERAKGNILERFSAQQFPDLHSELNLSSLELGDSALYFCASSAGQGGRQETQYFGPGTRLLVL.

This sequence joins TRBV24-1 and TRBJ2-3, with D perhaps matching TRBD2 (6 bases). This CDR3 spans 15 amino acids. Germline lookup yields CDR1 KGHDR and CDR2 SFDVKD. V lost 1 base to trimming and J lost 0 bases, with 7 bases between them. CDR3 sequence reads: CATSDLGTSTDTQYF. The DNA for the CDR3 is TGTGCCACCAGTGATTTAGGGACTAGCACAGATACGCAGTATTTT.

The V gene is TRBV5-1, the J gene TRBJ2-1, with D possibly being TRBD2 (6 bases). CDR1 and CDR2 from the germline V gene are SGHRS and YFSETQ. This CDR3 comprises 16 residues. The V end was cut by 4 bases, the J end by 0 bases, with 14 bases between. The CDR3 sequence is CASSRDSESSYNEQFF. The DNA for the CDR3 is TGCGCCAGCAGCCGGGACTCCGAGAGCTCCTACAATGAGCAGTTCTTC.

The chain couples TRBV5-1 to TRBJ2-5, with 16 bases aligning to TRBD2. Germline CDR1 is SGHRS and CDR2 is YFSETQ. This CDR3 region has 15 residues. The V gene end was trimmed by 4 bases and the J gene end by 5 bases; junction bases not matched to a gene: 2. CDR3: CASSPGLAGGETQYF. The CDR3 nucleotides read TGCGCCAGCAGCCCGGGACTAGCGGGAGGGGAGACCCAGTACTTC.

The chain uses TRBV27 and TRBJ2-7, with a possible D match to TRBD2 (6 bases). Trimming took off 6 bases at V and 4 bases at J, with 19 bases between the two ends. Looked up from germline, CDR1 is MNHEY and CDR2 is SMNVEV (reference sequence). The length of the CDR3 is 15 residues. Here the CDR3 reads CASSSRPGLQYEQYF. CDR3 in DNA: TGTGCCAGCAGCTCTCGACCGGGACTTCAATACGAGCAGTACTTC.

The chain is built from TRBV28 and TRBJ2-1; 7 bases agree with TRBD2. This CDR3 comprises 16 residues. V dropped 5 bases and J dropped 4; count of bases not matched to a gene: 11. Per germline, CDR1 MDHEN and CDR2 SYDVKM. CDR3 region: CASSPPPGTTYNEQFF. The CDR3 region has the DNA TGTGCCAGCAGTCCACCACCCGGGACTACTTACAATGAGCAGTTCTTC. Together with reference TRBV28 and TRBJ2-1, the CDR3 gives the full variable domain: DVKVTQSSRYLVKRTGEKVFLECVQDMDHENMFWYRQDPGLGLRLIYFSYDVKMKEKGDIPEGYSVSREKKERFSLILESASTNQTSMYLCASSPPPGTTYNEQFFGPGTRLTVL.

This clone was seen a handful of times. The chain links TRBV6-1 to TRBJ1-1; TRBD1 is a possible D gene (6 bases). The CDR3 extends over 15 amino acids. V was pared by 2 bases and J by 2 bases, with 12 bases between. Germline assignment: CDR1 MNHNS and CDR2 SASEGT. In DNA, the CDR3 is TGTGCCAGCAGTGAATTTGGCAGGGGAAACACTGAAGCTTTCTTT. Amino acid sequence: CASSEFGRGNTEAFF.

In its sample, this clone was seen once. The J gene is TRBJ2-7, the V gene TRBV5-4; TRBD2 agrees at 13 bases. The CDR3 contains 18 residues. J lost 0 bases, V lost 4 bases, and 10 bases had no gene match. CDR1 SGHNT and CDR2 YYREEE come from the germline V gene (reference sequence). This CDR3 is CASSPGLAGTISSYEQYF. CDR3 bases: TGTGCCAGCAGCCCGGGACTAGCGGGAACAATCAGCTCCTACGAGCAGTACTTC.

This clone has just one count. The chain couples TRBV9 to TRBJ2-1; 7 bases match TRBD1. The CDR3 loop spans 15 amino acids. V trimming: 2 bases; J trimming: 2 bases; junction bases outside the gene matches: 4. CDR1 SGDLS and CDR2 YYNGEE come from the germline V gene. CDR3 DNA sequence: TGTGCCAGCAGCGTGACAGGGAGCACCTACAATGAGCAGTTCTTC. Encoded protein: CASSVTGSTYNEQFF. The complete variable domain, with remaining parts taken from reference TRBV9 and TRBJ2-1, reads DSGVTQTPKHLITATGQRVTLRCSPRSGDLSVYWYQQSLDQGLQFLIQYYNGEERAKGNILERFSAQQFPDLHSELNLSSLELGDSALYFCASSVTGSTYNEQFFGPGTRLTVL.

The chain carries TRBV24-1 and TRBJ2-3, with 7 bases aligning to TRBD1. From germline, CDR1 is KGHDR and CDR2 SFDVKD. V shed 6 bases and J 5 bases; nucleotides not matched to a gene: 7. This CDR3 is 14 amino acids long. In nucleotides, the CDR3 is TGTGCCACCAGTCCTTCCAGGGGGATAGATACGCAGTATTTT. This sequence encodes CATSPSRGIDTQYF.

This chain links TRBV28 with TRBJ1-2; 7 positions match TRBD1. The CDR3 has 12 residues. V was clipped by 7 bases and J by 7 bases; unmatched bases: 6. Germline V gene data show CDR1 as MDHEN and CDR2 as SYDVKM. The CDR3 spells CASNDRVSGYTF. DNA of the CDR3: TGTGCCAGCAATGACAGGGTTTCTGGCTACACCTTC.

This clone showed up just once. The chain couples TRBV27 to TRBJ2-5; a possible D gene is TRBD2 (6 bases). CDR1 and CDR2 (germline): MNHEY, SMNVEV (reference sequence). The length of the CDR3 is 14 residues. V lost 3 bases to trimming and J lost 0 bases, with 8 bases between them. Here the CDR3 reads CASSFREDQETQYF. CDR3 coding DNA: TGTGCCAGCAGTTTCAGGGAGGACCAAGAGACCCAGTACTTC.

The rearrangement uses TRBV7-3 and TRBJ1-5; unclear D gene. Germline V gene data show CDR1 as SGHTA and CDR2 as FQGTGA. The V end was cut by 1 base, the J end by 6 bases, with 7 bases between. The CDR3 contains 13 residues. The CDR3, as DNA: TGTGCCAGCAGCTTAAGTATTAGTCAGCCCCAGCATTTT. It encodes CASSLSISQPQHF.

This rearrangement joins TRBV4-1 to TRBJ1-2; 10 nucleotides match TRBD1. The CDR3 covers 15 residues. V dropped 0 bases and J dropped 6; count of bases not matched to a gene: 4. Germline assignment: CDR1 MGHRA and CDR2 YSYEKL. The CDR3 sequence: CASSQESGTGDGYTF. The CDR3, as DNA: TGCGCCAGCAGCCAAGAGAGCGGGACAGGGGATGGCTACACCTTC.

The chain has TRBV6-2 or TRBV6-3 and TRBJ1-2, with D unresolved. Germline assignment: CDR1 MNHEY and CDR2 SVGEGT. CDR3 size: 17 residues. V was trimmed by 2 bases and J by 3 bases, leaving 19 bases between them. The CDR3 bases are TGTGCCAGCAGTTACCCTAAGGGCTACGCGGGGTACTATGGCTACACCTTC. This translates into CASSYPKGYAGYYGYTF.

This clone has only one observation. CDR3 region: CASSYGLASNEQFF. The CDR3 DNA is TGTGCCAGCAGTTACGGACTAGCGAGCAATGAGCAGTTCTTC. The rearrangement joins TRBV6-5 to TRBJ2-1; 9 bases align to TRBD2. This CDR3 is built from 14 residues. Losses at the gene ends were 2 bases for V and 6 bases for J; bases not matched to a gene: 2. Germline V gene sequence: CDR1 MNHEY, CDR2 SVGAGI.

The genes are TRBV11-3 and TRBJ2-3; D remains unclear. This CDR3 has 14 residues. Trimming took off 0 bases at V and 3 bases at J, with 7 bases between the two ends. Germline lookup yields CDR1 SGHNT and CDR2 YENEEA. The CDR3 sequence: CASSLDRLTDTQYF. The CDR3 nucleotides are TGTGCCAGCAGCTTAGACCGGTTGACAGATACGCAGTATTTT. Combining the CDR3 with reference TRBV11-3 and TRBJ2-3 gives the whole variable domain EAGVVQSPRYKIIEKKQPVAFWCNPISGHNTLYWYLQNLGQGPELLIRYENEEAVDDSQLPKDRFSAERLKGVDSTLKIQPAELGDSAVYLCASSLDRLTDTQYFGPGTRLTVL.

This rearrangement joins TRBV6-5 to TRBJ1-2; 9 nucleotides align to TRBD1. CDR3 length: 12 amino acids. In germline, CDR1 is MNHEY, CDR2 SVGAGI. J lost 7 bases, V lost 5 bases, and 2 bases had no gene match. CDR3 sequence: CASSLQGAGYTF. CDR3 nucleotides: TGTGCCAGCAGTCTACAGGGGGCTGGCTACACCTTC.

The chain is built from TRBV9 and TRBJ2-5; 8 nucleotides match TRBD2. This CDR3 has 13 residues. The V gene end was trimmed by 0 bases and the J gene end by 14 bases; junction bases not matched to a gene: 9. CDR1 is SGDLS and CDR2 is YYNGEE in the germline V gene. CDR3 sequence: CASSVAYEGTRYF. In nucleotides, the CDR3 is TGTGCCAGCAGCGTAGCCTATGAGGGGACTAGATACTTC.

The chain is built from TRBV7-8 and TRBJ1-2; no reliable D call. CDR3 length: 15 amino acids. The germline gives CDR1 SGHVS, CDR2 FQNEAQ. V lost 4 bases to trimming and J lost 4 bases, with 16 bases between them. The CDR3, as DNA: TGTGCCAGCAGCTCACCGTCGGGGTTGGGCTATGGCTACACCTTC. Translation: CASSSPSGLGYGYTF. The full variable domain, completed using reference TRBV7-8 and TRBJ1-2, is GAGVSQSPRYKVAKRGQDVALRCDPISGHVSLFWYQQALGQGPEFLTYFQNEAQLDKSGLPSDRFFAERPEGSVSTLKIQRTQQEDSAVYLCASSSPSGLGYGYTFGSGTRLTVV.

This chain connects TRBV3-1 (or the pseudogene TRBV3-2) to TRBJ2-7, with unresolved D. With 2 bases removed from V and 2 bases from J, the gap between germline ends came to 7 bases. The CDR3 extends over 13 amino acids. From germline, CDR1 is LGHDT and CDR2 YNNKEL (reference sequence). The CDR3 region is CASSQPPTYEQYF. The CDR3 DNA follows: TGTGCCAGCAGCCAACCACCTACCTACGAGCAGTACTTC.

The chain combines TRBV11-2 with TRBJ2-1; maybe TRBD1 (5 bases). The germline V and J ends were trimmed by 5 bases and 7 bases, with 15 bases remaining between them. Germline CDR1 is SGHAT and CDR2 is FQNNGV. The CDR3 sequence is 14 residues long. CDR3 sequence reads: CASSPIARVNEQFF. DNA for the CDR3: TGTGCCAGCAGCCCGATCGCCAGGGTAAATGAGCAGTTCTTC.

This clone has more than one count but fewer than ten. V usage is TRBV18 and J usage is TRBJ1-6; weak D call: TRBD1 (5 bases). The V end was cut by 5 bases, the J end by 9 bases, with 14 bases between. Germline CDR1 and CDR2: KGHSH and LQKENI. This CDR3 region has 14 residues. The CDR3 reads CASSTLDSASPLHF. DNA of the CDR3: TGTGCCAGCTCAACCCTTGACAGCGCTTCACCCCTCCACTTT.